Included here is one TCR beta chain sequence, with context. The sample originates from a study of blood T cell repertoires in COVID-19. Study in general: Material from acute and convalescent COVID-19 was sourced from the United States, Italy and Spain. Sources were T cells, B-cell-depleted T cells, or PBMCs; the material itself was cDNA or gDNA.

There are 13 residues in the CDR3. The germline V and J ends were trimmed by 6 bases and 4 bases, with 7 bases remaining between them. Germline CDR1 reads MRHNA; CDR2 reads SNTAGT. Original processing methods: Estimation of nucleated cell counts relied on the amplification of reference gene primers. The table came from immunoSEQ multiplex PCR; TCRdb's copy has only in-frame clones and leaves some out. V, J and clone size derive from that table, while D and trimming were established from the DNA sequence. This repertoire shows about 160,000 clones, more than 65% found once; its top ten account for around 13%.

The TCR comes from a woman of 80 years or more with acute or convalescent COVID-19. The chain has TRBV6-4 and TRBJ1-6; D call uncertain. The sequencing sample was made of peripheral blood. The CDR3 DNA reads TGTGCCAGCAGCACGGGGTATAATTCACCCCTCCACTTT. Amino acids: CASSTGYNSPLHF.